Described below is a single TCR beta chain sequence and its context. As yet, its antigen is unknown. This CDR3 is 16 amino acids long. Germline CDR1 reads SGHAT; CDR2 reads FQDESV (reference sequence). V dropped 3 bases and J dropped 4 bases, with 16 bases sitting between them. This sample was included in a study of cytomegalovirus exposure and HLA in healthy donors. Broader study findings: The authors assumed roughly uniform sequencing depth across donors for presence/absence analyses. For TCR beta chains, V- and J-gene trimming was later linked to a missense DCLRE1C variant.

Primers for the PCR totalled 60 Vbeta and 13 Jbeta. The repertoire was sequenced with immunoSEQ multiplex PCR; TCRdb's copy has only in-frame clones and lacks some. This sample carries around 170,000 clones, about 84% of them seen once, and the ten largest clones take 1.3%. This TCR came from a man aged 50 or older in good health and CMV-seropositive. This chain links TRBV11-1 with TRBJ2-1; D might be TRBD2 (7 bases). What was sequenced was PBMCs. This CDR3 is CASSFTQGGGYNEQFF. The CDR3 DNA reads as TGTGCCAGCAGCTTCACCCAAGGGGGGGGATACAATGAGCAGTTCTTC.